This entry lists 23 T cell receptor beta chains sequenced from one sample in a study of OX40 agonist ivuxolimab in advanced cancers. The assay was immunoSEQ multiplex PCR, and TCRdb's table has in-frame clones only and misses some. The repertoire holds some 50,000 clones, with 75% to 85% as singletons. The sequencing here drew on CD4+ or CD8+ T cells sorted from blood, taken in a trial of the OX40 agonist ivuxolimab. These receptors were taken from an adult with an advanced solid tumor such as melanoma, head and neck, liver or kidney cancer.

This chain uses TRBV28 with TRBJ1-5; TRBD1 might be the D (5 bases). Looked up from germline, CDR1 is MDHEN and CDR2 is SYDVKM. The CDR3 has 17 residues. The germline V and J ends were trimmed by 2 bases and 2 bases, with 16 bases remaining between them. CDR3 in amino acids: CASSLILLGVGNQPQHF. Written as DNA, the CDR3 is TGTGCCAGCAGTTTAATCCTCTTAGGGGTTGGCAATCAGCCCCAGCATTTT.

The genes are TRBV5-4 and TRBJ2-6; D not resolved. V was shortened by 0 bases and J by 2 bases, with 9 bases between the two germline ends. Germline V gene sequence: CDR1 SGHNT, CDR2 YYREEE (reference sequence). This CDR3 contains 16 residues. DNA of the CDR3: TGTGCCAGCAGCTTGGATATAGGGACTGGGGCCAACGTCCTGACTTTC. This codes for CASSLDIGTGANVLTF. Full variable domain (missing parts from reference TRBV5-4 and TRBJ2-6): ETGVTQSPTHLIKTRGQQVTLRCSSQSGHNTVSWYQQALGQGPQFIFQYYREEENGRGNFPPRFSGLQFPNYSSELNVNALELDDSALYLCASSLDIGTGANVLTFGAGSRLTVL.

This chain connects TRBV9 to TRBJ2-5, with 14 bases matching TRBD2. The end of the DNA fits TRBJ2-7 better, so the J call may be wrong. Germline CDR1 reads SGDLS; CDR2 reads YYNGEE. This CDR3 region has 16 residues. The CDR3, as DNA: TGTGCCAGCAGCGCCCTCGGGGGACTAGCGGGAGACGAGCAGTACTTC. Translated, it gives CASSALGGLAGDEQYF.

This chain links TRBV5-1 with TRBJ1-2; possibly TRBD1 for D (6 bases). Trimming stripped 4 bases from V and 8 bases from J, with 18 bases between. This CDR3 has 14 residues. Germline V gene data show CDR1 as SGHRS and CDR2 as YFSETQ. CDR3 amino acids: CASSPQAGGYGYTF. The DNA of the CDR3 is TGCGCCAGCAGCCCGCAGGCCGGGGGCTACGGCTACACCTTC.

In this sample, this clone turned up once. The chain carries TRBV2 and TRBJ2-5; 7 bases are a match to TRBD1. The trim removed 6 bases at V and 2 bases at J, leaving 3 bases unmatched. In germline, CDR1 is SNHLY, CDR2 FYNNEI. The CDR3 has 13 amino acids. In nucleotides, the CDR3 is TGTGCCAGCAGCTTGGGACAGCAAGAGACCCAGTACTTC. It specifies CASSLGQQETQYF.

The chain has TRBV29-1 and TRBJ2-1; tentatively, D is TRBD1 or TRBD2 (5 bases each). The CDR3 is 15 amino acids. Between the trimmed V and J ends, which lost 7 bases and 2 bases, there was a span of 18 bases. Germline CDR1 and CDR2: SQVTM and ANQGSEA. CDR3 bases: TGCAGCGCGGCGGCCGGGACCTCCGCCTACAATGAGCAGTTCTTC. Translated, it gives CSAAAGTSAYNEQFF.

The chain recombines TRBV7-2 with TRBJ1-5; D remains ambiguous. Looked up from germline, CDR1 is SGHTA and CDR2 is FQGNSA. This CDR3 has 14 amino acids. Trimming stripped 0 bases from V and 0 bases from J, with 3 bases between. The CDR3 reads CASSLARSNQPQHF. The CDR3 coding sequence is TGTGCCAGCAGCTTAGCCCGTAGCAATCAGCCCCAGCATTTT.

V and J are TRBV7-2 and TRBJ2-7; weak D call: TRBD1 (7 bases). V was trimmed by 4 bases and J by 5 bases, leaving 21 bases between them. The germline CDR1 and CDR2 sequences are SGHTA and FQGNSA. The CDR3 totals 16 residues. CDR3 nucleotides: TGTGCCAGCAGCTCCCAGGGGGGCAGGGCGAGGAACGAGCAGTACTTC. Its translation is CASSSQGGRARNEQYF. Together with reference TRBV7-2 and TRBJ2-7, the CDR3 gives the full variable domain: GAGVSQSPSNKVTEKGKDVELRCDPISGHTALYWYRQSLGQGLEFLIYFQGNSAPDKSGLPSDRFSAERTGGSVSTLTIQRTQQEDSAVYLCASSSQGGRARNEQYFGPGTRLTVT.

The CDR3 here is CASSGRTSGRAGPETQYF. CDR3 sequence (DNA): TGTGCCAGCAGTGGCCGGACTAGCGGGAGGGCCGGTCCAGAGACCCAGTACTTC. The V call is TRBV27, the J call TRBJ2-5; TRBD2 agrees at 15 bases. Germline V lookup: CDR1 MNHEY, CDR2 SMNVEV (reference sequence). The CDR3 extends over 18 amino acids. With 5 bases clipped from V and 4 bases from J, the junction kept 11 bases outside the gene matches.

J is TRBJ2-3 and V is TRBV4-2, with TRBD2 identical over 9 bases. The CDR3 length is 17 residues. CDR1 is LGHNA, CDR2 YNFKEQ, per germline. The V gene end was trimmed by 1 base and the J gene end by 2 bases; junction bases not matched to a gene: 7. For the CDR3, the DNA is TGTGCCAGCAGCCAAGGATCGACTAGCGGAACCACAGATACGCAGTATTTT. Translating it yields CASSQGSTSGTTDTQYF.

For this clone: At one end the junction does not follow the germline gene, possibly because of a read error. CDR3 loop: CASSLDWGGQYF. The CDR3 DNA reads as TGTGCCAGCAGCCTAGACTGGGGCGGGCAGTATTTT. The chain is built from TRBV11-2 and TRBJ2-3; D perhaps matches TRBD1 (5 bases). The CDR3 totals 12 residues. The germline V gene has CDR1 SGHAT and CDR2 FQNNGV.

The gene calls are TRBV7-9 and TRBJ1-1; TRBD1 is a possible D gene (5 bases). Germline-derived CDR1 and CDR2 are SEHNR and FQNEAQ (reference sequence). This CDR3 spans 16 amino acids. V was clipped by 3 bases and J by 6 bases, with 20 bases between them. CDR3 nucleotide sequence: TGTGCCAGCAGCTTTATTCGGGGCCGTCTGGTCCCTGAAGCTTTCTTT. Translation: CASSFIRGRLVPEAFF.

The rearrangement links TRBV6-1 to TRBJ2-2, with TRBD2 identical over 12 bases. Germline V gene sequence: CDR1 MNHNS, CDR2 SASEGT. The V gene end was trimmed by 4 bases and the J gene end by 3 bases; junction bases not matched to a gene: 0. The CDR3 covers 15 residues. Written as DNA, the CDR3 is TGTGCCAGCAGTGGGACTAGCGGGGACACCGGGGAGCTGTTTTTT. Translated, it gives CASSGTSGDTGELFF.

This sequence joins TRBV7-2 and TRBJ1-6; TRBD1 agrees at 8 bases. The V segment lost 0 bases and the J segment 11 bases; nucleotides outside the gene matches: 9. This CDR3 region has 16 residues. Germline V gene sequence: CDR1 SGHTA, CDR2 FQGNSA. The CDR3 DNA is TGTGCCAGCAGCTTAGCGTTGGGGACAGGCACGCCACCCCTCCACTTT. As protein: CASSLALGTGTPPLHF.

The rearrangement links TRBV25-1 to TRBJ1-4; no definite D call. Trimming left V 3 bases short and J 6 bases short, with 11 bases between. This CDR3 has 14 amino acids. Germline lookup yields CDR1 MGHDK and CDR2 SYGVNS. CDR3 region: CASSERSHHEKLFF. The DNA of the CDR3 is TGTGCCAGCAGTGAGAGAAGCCATCATGAAAAACTGTTTTTT.

The genes are TRBV18 and TRBJ1-1; a weak D match, TRBD1 (5 bases). The CDR3 extends over 16 amino acids. CDR1 and CDR2 from the germline V gene are KGHSH and LQKENI. The V end lost 2 bases, the J end lost 0 bases, and 13 bases lay between the germline ends. DNA of the CDR3: TGTGCCAGCTCACCAAGCCAGGGTCGCATGAACACTGAAGCTTTCTTT. Translated, it gives CASSPSQGRMNTEAFF.

The rearrangement uses TRBV6-1 and TRBJ1-5, with D possibly TRBD1 on 6 matching bases. The CDR3 extends over 15 amino acids. The germline V gene encodes CDR1 MNHNS and CDR2 SASEGT. With 7 bases removed from V and 1 base from J, the gap between germline ends came to 14 bases. CDR3 nucleotides: TGTGCCAGCATGTCAGGGGTTTCGAGCAATCAGCCCCAGCATTTT. Its translation is CASMSGVSSNQPQHF.

The chain is built from TRBV14 and TRBJ2-3; a possible D gene is TRBD1 (5 bases). There are 16 residues in the CDR3. The germline V gene has CDR1 SGHDN and CDR2 FVKESK. The V and J ends lost 5 bases and 5 bases respectively, with 20 bases between them. The CDR3 reads CASSSVREAQGDTQYF. CDR3 bases: TGTGCCAGCAGCTCCGTCAGGGAAGCCCAAGGAGATACGCAGTATTTT.

The gene calls are TRBV11-2 and TRBJ2-7; D is perhaps TRBD1 (6 bases). Per the germline V gene, CDR1 is SGHAT and CDR2 is FQNNGV. V gave up 0 bases and J gave up 5 bases, with 14 bases separating them. CDR3 size: 15 residues. The CDR3 DNA reads TGTGCCAGCAGCTTAGACGACAGGATCTCGGACGAGCAGTACTTC. The encoded protein is CASSLDDRISDEQYF.

Only a few counts were recorded for this clone. The chain joins TRBV4-1 to TRBJ2-3; tentative D call: TRBD2 (6 bases). Trimming cost V 1 base and J 7 bases, with 12 bases left between them. The CDR3 contains 14 residues. Germline loops: CDR1 MGHRA, CDR2 YSYEKL. The CDR3 spells CASSQGSGTYTQYF. For the CDR3, the DNA is TGCGCCAGCAGCCAAGGGTCAGGGACTTATACGCAGTATTTT.

The gene calls are TRBV2 and TRBJ1-6; TRBD1 might be the D (5 bases). CDR3 length: 15 residues. Germline CDR1 reads SNHLY; CDR2 reads FYNNEI. Trimming removed 5 bases from V and 5 bases from J, with 13 bases in between. The CDR3 DNA reads TGTGCCAGCAGTACCCGGACACCGGATAATTCACCCCTCCACTTT. Translating it yields CASSTRTPDNSPLHF. The whole variable domain, filled in from reference TRBV2 and TRBJ1-6, reads EPEVTQTPSHQVTQMGQEVILRCVPISNHLYFYWYRQILGQKVEFLVSFYNNEISEKSEIFDDQFSVERPDGSNFTLKIRSTKLEDSAMYFCASSTRTPDNSPLHFGNGTRLTVT.

The chain employs TRBV18 and TRBJ2-5; weak D call: TRBD1 (5 bases). The CDR3 covers 15 residues. The ends were cut back, 3 bases at V and 1 base at J, with 12 bases in the middle. Germline values: CDR1 KGHSH, CDR2 LQKENI. The CDR3 sequence: CASSPSTVTQETQYF. DNA of the CDR3: TGTGCCAGCTCACCCTCGACAGTTACCCAAGAGACCCAGTACTTC.

The gene calls are TRBV10-3 and TRBJ2-3, with 15 nucleotides matching TRBD2. Unmatched junction bases numbered 12, after V lost 10 bases and J lost 4 bases. CDR1 is ENHRY and CDR2 is SYGVKD in the germline V gene. This CDR3 has 17 amino acids. This CDR3 is CATSPGLAGGGADTQYF. CDR3 in DNA: TGTGCCACTTCCCCGGGACTAGCGGGAGGAGGAGCAGATACGCAGTATTTT.